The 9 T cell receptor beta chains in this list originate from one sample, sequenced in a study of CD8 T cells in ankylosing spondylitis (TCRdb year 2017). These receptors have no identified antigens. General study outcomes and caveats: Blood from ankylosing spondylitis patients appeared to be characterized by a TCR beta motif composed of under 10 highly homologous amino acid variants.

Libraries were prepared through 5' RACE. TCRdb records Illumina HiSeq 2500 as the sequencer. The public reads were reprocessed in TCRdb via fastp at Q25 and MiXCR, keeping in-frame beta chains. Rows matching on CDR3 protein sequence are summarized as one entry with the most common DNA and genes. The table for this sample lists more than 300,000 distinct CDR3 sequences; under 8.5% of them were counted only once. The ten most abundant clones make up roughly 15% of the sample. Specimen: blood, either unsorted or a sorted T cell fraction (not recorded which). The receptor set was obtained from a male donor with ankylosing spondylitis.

In nucleotides, the CDR3 is TGTGCCAGCACCCCGGTGGGACCTAGCACAGATACGCAGTATTTT. Residues: CASTPVGPSTDTQYF. The V and J genes are TRBV27 and TRBJ2-3, with D tentatively TRBD1 or TRBD2 (5 bases each). Germline V gene data show CDR1 as MNHEY and CDR2 as SMNVEV (reference sequence). The CDR3 sequence is 15 residues long. Trimming stripped 7 bases from V and 0 bases from J, with 14 bases between.

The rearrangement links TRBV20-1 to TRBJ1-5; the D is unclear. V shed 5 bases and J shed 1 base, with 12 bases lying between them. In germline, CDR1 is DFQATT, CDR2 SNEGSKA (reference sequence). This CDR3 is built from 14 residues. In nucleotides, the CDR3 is TGCAGTGCTTCCGGGAGTCCCAGCAATCAGCCCCAGCATTTT. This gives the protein CSASGSPSNQPQHF.

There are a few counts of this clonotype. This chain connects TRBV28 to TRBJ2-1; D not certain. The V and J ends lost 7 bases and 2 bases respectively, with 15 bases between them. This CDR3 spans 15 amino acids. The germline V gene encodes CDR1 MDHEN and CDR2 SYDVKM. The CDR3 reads CASIPPRIAYNEQFF. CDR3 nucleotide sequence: TGTGCCAGCATCCCTCCGCGGATTGCCTACAATGAGCAGTTCTTC.

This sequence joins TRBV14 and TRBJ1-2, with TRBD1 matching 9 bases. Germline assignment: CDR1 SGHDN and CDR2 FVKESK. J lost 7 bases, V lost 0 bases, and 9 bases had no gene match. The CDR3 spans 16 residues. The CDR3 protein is CASSQDPPGQGPGYTF. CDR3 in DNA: TGTGCCAGCAGCCAAGATCCTCCGGGACAGGGCCCTGGCTACACCTTC.

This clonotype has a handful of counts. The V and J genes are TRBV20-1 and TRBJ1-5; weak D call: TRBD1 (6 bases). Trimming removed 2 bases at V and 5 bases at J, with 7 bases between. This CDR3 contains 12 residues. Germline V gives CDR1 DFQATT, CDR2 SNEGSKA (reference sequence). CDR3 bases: TGCAGTGCTAGACAGGGGCATCAGCCCCAGCATTTT. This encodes CSARQGHQPQHF.

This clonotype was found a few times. CDR3 in DNA: TGTGCCATCCGGACAGGGCAAGGCTACACCTTC. Translating gives CAIRTGQGYTF. The chain couples TRBV27 to TRBJ1-2; the match to TRBD1 covers 8 bases. The CDR3 extends over 11 amino acids. Trimming at V came to 10 bases and at J to 8 bases, leaving 6 bases not matched to a gene. CDR1 is MNHEY, CDR2 SMNVEV, per germline (reference sequence).

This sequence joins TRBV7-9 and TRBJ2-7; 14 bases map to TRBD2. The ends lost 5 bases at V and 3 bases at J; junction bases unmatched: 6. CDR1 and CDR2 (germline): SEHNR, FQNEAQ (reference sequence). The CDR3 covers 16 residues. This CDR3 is CASSNLGTSGSYEQYF. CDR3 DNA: TGTGCCAGCAGCAATCTCGGGACTAGCGGGAGCTACGAGCAGTACTTC.

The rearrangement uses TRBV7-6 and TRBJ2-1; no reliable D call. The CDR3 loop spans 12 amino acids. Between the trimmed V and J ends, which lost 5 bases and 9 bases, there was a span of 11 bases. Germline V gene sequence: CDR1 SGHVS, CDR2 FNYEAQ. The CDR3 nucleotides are TGTGCCAGCAGCCCATGGTCGGGTGAGCAGTTCTTC. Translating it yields CASSPWSGEQFF.

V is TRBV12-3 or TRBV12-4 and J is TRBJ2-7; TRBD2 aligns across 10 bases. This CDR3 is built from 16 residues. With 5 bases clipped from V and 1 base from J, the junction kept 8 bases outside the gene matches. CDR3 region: CASSPGLARGSYEQYF. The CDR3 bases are TGTGCCAGCAGTCCGGGACTAGCGAGAGGTTCCTACGAGCAGTACTTC.